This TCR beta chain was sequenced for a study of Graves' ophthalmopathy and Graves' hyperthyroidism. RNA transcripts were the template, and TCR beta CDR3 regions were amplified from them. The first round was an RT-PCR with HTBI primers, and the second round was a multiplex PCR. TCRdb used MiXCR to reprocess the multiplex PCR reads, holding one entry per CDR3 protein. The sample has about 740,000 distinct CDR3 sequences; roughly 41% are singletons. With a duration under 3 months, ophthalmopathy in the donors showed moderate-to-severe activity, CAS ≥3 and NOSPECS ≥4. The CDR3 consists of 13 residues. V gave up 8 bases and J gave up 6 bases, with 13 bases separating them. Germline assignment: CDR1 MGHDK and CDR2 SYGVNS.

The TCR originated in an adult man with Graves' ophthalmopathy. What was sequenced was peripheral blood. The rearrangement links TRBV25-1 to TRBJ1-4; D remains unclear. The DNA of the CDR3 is TGTGCCAGCTCACCTGGGTCGGATGAAAAACTGTTTTTT. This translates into CASSPGSDEKLFF.